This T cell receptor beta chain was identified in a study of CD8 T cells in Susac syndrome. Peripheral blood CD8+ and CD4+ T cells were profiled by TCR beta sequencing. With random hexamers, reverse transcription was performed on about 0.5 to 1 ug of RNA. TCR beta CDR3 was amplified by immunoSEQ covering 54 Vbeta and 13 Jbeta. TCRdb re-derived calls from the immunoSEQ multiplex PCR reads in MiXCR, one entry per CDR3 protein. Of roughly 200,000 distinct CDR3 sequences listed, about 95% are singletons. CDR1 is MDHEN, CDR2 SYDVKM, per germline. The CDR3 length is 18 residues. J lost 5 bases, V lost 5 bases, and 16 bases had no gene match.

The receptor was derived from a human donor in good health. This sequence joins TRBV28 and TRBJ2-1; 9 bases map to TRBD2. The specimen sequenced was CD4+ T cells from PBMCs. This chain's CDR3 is CASSGSPEAGGPNNEQFF. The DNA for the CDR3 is TGTGCCAGCAGTGGTAGCCCGGAGGCGGGAGGGCCTAACAATGAGCAGTTCTTC.